The 15 T cell receptor beta chains given below trace back to one sample, sequenced in a study of T cell clonality in common variable immunodeficiency. Assay used: immunoSEQ multiplex PCR; TCRdb lists only in-frame clones, some missing. The sample yields under 45,000 clones, without any singletons. Specimen: peripheral blood mononuclear cells. Source of these receptors: a person between 18 and 75 years old in good health.

There are many counts of this clone. Read sequence stops 3 residues before the CDR3 end, and the germline J gene provides the missing end. The V and J genes are TRBV20-1 and TRBJ2-2; no definite D call. The CDR3 spans 13 residues. The germline V gene encodes CDR1 DFQATT and CDR2 SNEGSKA (reference sequence). CDR3 DNA, as far as it was read: TGCAGTGCCAAGATTGCAACTAATGAAAAG. It encodes CSAKIATNEK. The whole CDR3 protein is CSAKIATNEKLFF.

Regarding this clone: The read is 3 residues too short to cover the CDR3 end, so that end is filled in from the germline J gene. The chain couples TRBV11-2 to TRBJ1-2, with D possibly being TRBD1 (6 bases). The CDR3 contains 15 residues. Between the trimmed V and J ends, which lost 5 bases and 7 bases, there was a span of 20 bases. Germline CDR1 reads SGHAT; CDR2 reads FQNNGV. The sequenced CDR3 bases are TGTGCCAGCAGCCCCCCTCCGGACAGAGTGTTTGGC. Encoded protein: CASSPPPDRVFG. The CDR3 in its entirety is CASSPPPDRVFGYTF.

As to this clone: The read ends 3 residues shy of where the CDR3 ends; the end is completed using the germline J gene. V and J are TRBV20-1 and TRBJ2-7, with TRBD2 identical over 12 bases. The CDR3 length is 13 residues. The V gene end was trimmed by 6 bases and the J gene end by 4 bases; junction bases not matched to a gene: 4. Per the germline V gene, CDR1 is DFQATT and CDR2 is SNEGSKA (reference sequence). CDR3 in amino acids: CSAPGTSGYEQYF. The sequenced CDR3 bases are TGCAGTGCCCCAGGGACTAGCGGGTACGAG.

Turning to this clone: The observed sequence ends 3 residues before the CDR3 terminus, with the missing tail filled in from the germline J gene. J is TRBJ1-1 and V is TRBV18; 9 nucleotides agree with TRBD1. J lost 7 bases, V lost 3 bases, and 6 bases had no gene match. CDR3 size: 14 residues. Looked up from germline, CDR1 is KGHSH and CDR2 is LQKENI. CDR3 DNA, as far as it was read: TGTGCCAGCTCACCCGGGACAGGGAGGATTGAA. Amino acids: CASSPGTGRIE. The full CDR3 protein reads CASSPGTGRIEAFF.

The table lists this clone with many counts. The CDR3 is cut off 3 residues early in the read; its end comes from the germline J gene. J is TRBJ1-2 and V is TRBV7-9, with D possibly matching TRBD1 (5 bases). CDR1 and CDR2 from the germline V gene are SEHNR and FQNEAQ (reference sequence). V lost 1 base and J 2 bases, leaving 8 bases between the germline ends. The CDR3 has 14 residues. CDR3 sequence reads: CASSLGGRNYGYTF. The CDR3 DNA, read in part, is TGTGCCAGCAGCTTAGGGGGCAGGAACTATGGC.

This clone was detected many times. CDR3 bases read: TGTGCCACCAGCAGAGATGGCCCTAGGGCGGGGGCATCCACAGATACG. Translating gives CATSRDGPRAGASTDT. The whole CDR3 is CATSRDGPRAGASTDTQYF. V usage is TRBV15 and J usage is TRBJ2-3, with D perhaps matching TRBD2 (7 bases). The CDR3 end is not reached by the read, which stops 3 residues before it; the germline J gene fills it in. CDR1 and CDR2 (germline): LNHNV, YYDKDF (reference sequence). Trimming left V 0 bases short and J 2 bases short, with 21 bases between. CDR3 length equals 19 residues. The complete variable domain, with remaining parts taken from reference TRBV15 and TRBJ2-3, reads DAMVIQNPRYQVTQFGKPVTLSCSQTLNHNVMYWYQQKSSQAPKLLFHYYDKDFNNEADTPDNFQSRRPNTSFCFLDIRSPGLGDTAMYLCATSRDGPRAGASTDTQYFGPGTRLTVL.

This clone was recorded at least ten times. The read comes to an end 3 residues before the CDR3 does, leaving the germline J gene to fill in the end. This chain uses TRBV7-3 with TRBJ2-5; 7 nucleotides match TRBD2. V was clipped by 6 bases and J by 2 bases; unmatched bases: 3. Germline CDR1 SGHTA, CDR2 FQGTGA. This CDR3 is 13 amino acids long. Incomplete CDR3 DNA: TGTGCCAGCAGTTGGGGGGGGCAAGAGACC. Amino acids: CASSWGGQET. The full CDR3 is CASSWGGQETQYF.

This clone appeared many times. The read stops 3 residues short of the end of the CDR3; the missing end is completed from the germline J gene. The genes are TRBV29-1 and TRBJ2-1; 7 nucleotides line up with TRBD2. The CDR3 has 17 residues. Trimming cost V 1 base and J 2 bases; bases outside gene matches: 11. Germline loops: CDR1 SQVTM, CDR2 ANQGSEA. CDR3 bases read: TGCAGCGTTGAAGGAGGGAATTCGGGACTAACCTACAATGAG. It is translated as CSVEGGNSGLTYNE. The full CDR3 sequence reads CSVEGGNSGLTYNEQFF.

The sample holds many counts of this clone. The CDR3 is cut off 3 residues early in the read; its end comes from the germline J gene. The rearrangement links TRBV19 to TRBJ1-5; 11 positions match TRBD1. Germline CDR1 LNHDA, CDR2 SQIVND (reference sequence). Losses at the gene ends were 7 bases for V and 6 bases for J; bases not matched to a gene: 2. This CDR3 comprises 13 residues. The sequenced part of the CDR3 DNA is TGTGCCAGTACGGGACAGGGGGTTCAGCCC. Its translation is CASTGQGVQP. Given in full, the CDR3 is CASTGQGVQPQHF.

This clone was picked up many times. The read terminates 3 residues ahead of where the CDR3 ends, so the germline J gene completes it. The V gene is TRBV29-1, the J gene TRBJ2-2; D might be TRBD2 (6 bases). Looked up from germline, CDR1 is SQVTM and CDR2 is ANQGSEA. The CDR3 covers 14 residues. Between the trimmed V and J ends, which lost 4 bases and 6 bases, there was a span of 15 bases. The CDR3 bases that were read are TGCAGCGTTGCTCGAGGCAGGGAGGCCGGGGAG. It specifies CSVARGREAGE. The full CDR3 sequence reads CSVARGREAGELFF.

Remarks on this clone: From the germline J gene comes the end of the CDR3, since the read stops 3 residues before it. The V call is TRBV2, the J call TRBJ1-5; D gene unclear. CDR3 size: 14 residues. Trimming removed 3 bases from V and 3 bases from J, with 9 bases in between. CDR1 SNHLY and CDR2 FYNNEI come from the germline V gene. The CDR3 is CASSDRVHNQPQHF. The part of the CDR3 DNA that was read is TGTGCCAGCAGTGATCGCGTCCACAATCAGCCC.

The table lists this clone with many counts. The CDR3: CASSPWDRSYEQYF. The sequenced CDR3 bases are TGCGCCAGCAGCCCCTGGGACAGGTCCTACGAG. This chain links TRBV4-1 with TRBJ2-7, with 8 bases aligning to TRBD1. The CDR3 extends 3 residues past the end of the read, so its final part is completed from the germline J gene. After removal of 4 bases from V and 1 base from J, the junction contained 3 bases not matched to a gene. The CDR3 covers 14 residues. Germline CDR1 MGHRA, CDR2 YSYEKL.

This clone was recorded at least ten times. With the read ending 3 residues before the CDR3 end, the germline J gene is used to fill in that end. The rearrangement links TRBV6-1 to TRBJ1-1; maybe TRBD1 (6 bases). Germline assignment: CDR1 MNHNS and CDR2 SASEGT. CDR3 length equals 14 residues. Trimming removed 4 bases from V and 1 base from J, with 10 bases in between. The sequenced part of the CDR3 DNA is TGTGCCAGCAGTGGCCAGACAGGGAACACTGAA. Amino acids: CASSGQTGNTE. Given in full, the CDR3 is CASSGQTGNTEAFF.

This clone has at least ten counts. The read halts 3 residues ahead of the CDR3 end, with the missing end drawn from the germline J gene. The chain couples TRBV5-1 to TRBJ1-1; a weak D match, TRBD1 (6 bases). The CDR3 is made up of 14 amino acids. Trimming shortened V by 4 bases and J by 3 bases, and 13 bases separated the two germline ends. Germline assignment: CDR1 SGHRS and CDR2 YFSETQ. CDR3 sequence: CASSQGIGYTEAFF. The part of the CDR3 DNA that was read is TGCGCCAGCAGCCAGGGGATCGGGTACACTGAA.

On this clone itself: The read gets to within 3 residues of the CDR3 end, and the germline J gene fills in the rest. The gene calls are TRBV6-1 and TRBJ1-2; a possible D gene is TRBD1 (5 bases). CDR3 size: 15 residues. Germline V lookup: CDR1 MNHNS, CDR2 SASEGT. The CDR3 sequence is CASSEGLAWGYDYTF. Incomplete CDR3 DNA: TGTGCCAGCAGTGAGGGACTAGCGTGGGGCTACGAC.